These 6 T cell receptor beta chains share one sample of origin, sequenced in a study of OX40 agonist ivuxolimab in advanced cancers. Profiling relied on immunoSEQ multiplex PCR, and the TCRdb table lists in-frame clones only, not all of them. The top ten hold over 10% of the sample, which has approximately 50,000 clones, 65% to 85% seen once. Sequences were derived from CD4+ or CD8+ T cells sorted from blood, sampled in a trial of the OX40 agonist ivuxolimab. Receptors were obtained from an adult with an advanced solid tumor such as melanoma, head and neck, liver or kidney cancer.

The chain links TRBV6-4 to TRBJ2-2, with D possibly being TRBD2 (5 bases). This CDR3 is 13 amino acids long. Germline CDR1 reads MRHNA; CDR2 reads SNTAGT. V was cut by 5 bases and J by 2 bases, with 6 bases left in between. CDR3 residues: CASSRGNTGELFF. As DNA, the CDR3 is TGTGCCAGCAGTCGGGGAAACACCGGGGAGCTGTTTTTT.

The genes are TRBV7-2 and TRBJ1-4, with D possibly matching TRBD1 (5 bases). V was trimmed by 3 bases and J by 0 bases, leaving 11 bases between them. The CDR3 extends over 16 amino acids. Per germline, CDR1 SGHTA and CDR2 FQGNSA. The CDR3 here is CASSFSQGTTNEKLFF. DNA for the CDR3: TGTGCCAGCAGCTTTTCCCAGGGTACAACTAATGAAAAACTGTTTTTT.

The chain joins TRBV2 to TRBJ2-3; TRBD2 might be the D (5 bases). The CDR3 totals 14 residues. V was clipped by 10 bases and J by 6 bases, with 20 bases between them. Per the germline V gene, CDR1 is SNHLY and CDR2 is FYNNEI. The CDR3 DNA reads TGTGCCAATGCAAAGGACTCAGCTGCCGATACGCAGTATTTT. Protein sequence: CANAKDSAADTQYF.

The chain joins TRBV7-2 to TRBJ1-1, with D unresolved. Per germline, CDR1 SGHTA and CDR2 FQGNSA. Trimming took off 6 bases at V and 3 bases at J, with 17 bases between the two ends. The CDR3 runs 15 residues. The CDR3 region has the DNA TGTGCCAGCAGTCGAGTCCCGGGCACGCACACTGAAGCTTTCTTT. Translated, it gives CASSRVPGTHTEAFF.

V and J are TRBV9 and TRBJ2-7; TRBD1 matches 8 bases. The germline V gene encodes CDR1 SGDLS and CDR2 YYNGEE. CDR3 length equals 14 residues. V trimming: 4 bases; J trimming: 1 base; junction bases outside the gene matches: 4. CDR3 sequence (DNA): TGTGCCAGCAGCCGGACAGGGAATTCCTACGAGCAGTACTTC. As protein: CASSRTGNSYEQYF.

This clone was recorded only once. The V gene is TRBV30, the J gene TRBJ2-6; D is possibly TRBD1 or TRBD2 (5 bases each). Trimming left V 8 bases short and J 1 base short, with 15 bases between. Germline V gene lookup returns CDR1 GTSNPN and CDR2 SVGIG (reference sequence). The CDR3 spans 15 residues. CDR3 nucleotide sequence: TGTGCCGGAACGGGACGCCCTTCTGGGGCCAACGTCCTGACTTTC. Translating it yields CAGTGRPSGANVLTF.